These 17 T cell receptor beta chains were sequenced from one sample in a study of Graves' ophthalmopathy and Graves' hyperthyroidism. RNA transcripts were the source from which TCR beta CDR3 regions were amplified. First-round RT-PCR employed HTBI primers, with a second-round multiplex PCR after it. TCRdb passed the multiplex PCR reads through MiXCR, listing each CDR3 protein once. Here the sample spans around 1.1 million distinct CDR3 sequences, 35% to 40% being singletons. Sequencing used peripheral blood or thyroid tissue (not recorded which). The receptors shown here come from an adult man with Graves' hyperthyroidism.

A note on this clonotype: The CDR3 does not end in the conserved phenylalanine or tryptophan, so this is likely a read error. The chain recombines TRBV7-3 with TRBJ1-3; possible D gene TRBD1, 5 bases. The V gene lost 11 bases and the J gene lost 0 bases, with 8 bases spanning the gap. The CDR3 sequence is 12 residues long. Per germline, CDR1 SGHTA and CDR2 FQGTGA. The CDR3 DNA reads TGTGCCTCGGGGGGCTCTGGAAACACCATATATTCT. Its translation: CASGGSGNTIYS.

This clonotype was counted only a few times. V and J are TRBV28 and TRBJ2-7, with 8 positions matching TRBD1. The CDR3 sequence is 15 residues long. With V trimmed by 6 bases and J by 6 bases, 13 bases remained unmatched. CDR1 is MDHEN, CDR2 SYDVKM, per germline. The CDR3 sequence is CASSSTGQGLAEQYF. As DNA, the CDR3 is TGTGCCAGCAGCTCGACCGGACAGGGTTTGGCCGAGCAGTACTTC. The full variable domain, completed using reference TRBV28 and TRBJ2-7, is DVKVTQSSRYLVKRTGEKVFLECVQDMDHENMFWYRQDPGLGLRLIYFSYDVKMKEKGDIPEGYSVSREKKERFSLILESASTNQTSMYLCASSSTGQGLAEQYFGPGTRLTVT.

The V call is TRBV19, the J call TRBJ1-5; no definite D call. Trimming pared 5 bases from V and 0 bases from J, leaving 11 bases between. Germline assignment: CDR1 LNHDA and CDR2 SQIVND (reference sequence). CDR3 size: 15 residues. For the CDR3, the DNA is TGTGCCAGTAGTCCCTTTCTGTTTAGCAATCAGCCCCAGCATTTT. Translating it yields CASSPFLFSNQPQHF.

The chain has TRBV27 and TRBJ2-7; D is ambiguous. The germline V and J ends were trimmed by 0 bases and 6 bases, with 9 bases remaining between them. This CDR3 is built from 13 residues. Germline V gene data show CDR1 as MNHEY and CDR2 as SMNVEV (reference sequence). The CDR3 reads CASSLSSSSEQYF. The CDR3 DNA follows: TGTGCCAGCAGTTTATCCTCGTCGAGCGAGCAGTACTTC.

The chain recombines TRBV10-2 with TRBJ1-2; unclear D gene. Germline V gene lookup returns CDR1 WSHSY and CDR2 SAAADI. V gave up 2 bases and J gave up 2 bases, with 6 bases separating them. The CDR3 has 13 amino acids. The CDR3 nucleotides read TGCGCCAGCAGTGAGCCGGGGAACTATGGCTACACCTTC. Translation gives CASSEPGNYGYTF.

The genes are TRBV12-3 or TRBV12-4 and TRBJ1-5, with D maybe TRBD1 (5 bases). The length of the CDR3 is 15 residues. Trimming left V 9 bases short and J 6 bases short, with 21 bases between. The CDR3 spells CASSPLGVPGQPQHF. Written as DNA, the CDR3 is TGTGCCAGTTCCCCCCTGGGGGTTCCCGGTCAGCCCCAGCATTTT.

The chain joins TRBV2 to TRBJ1-6; 7 positions match TRBD1. V was clipped by 6 bases and J by 14 bases; unmatched bases: 19. CDR1 and CDR2 from the germline V gene are SNHLY and FYNNEI. The CDR3 has 16 residues. For the CDR3, the DNA is TGTGCCAGCAGCCAAGGGTTCGCAGGGGGGAGATCGGCCCTCCACTTT. This translates into CASSQGFAGGRSALHF.

This chain uses TRBV19 with TRBJ1-2; 7 bases line up with TRBD1. This CDR3 contains 14 residues. The V gene's germline CDR1 is LNHDA and CDR2 SQIVND (reference sequence). The J segment lost 8 bases and the V segment lost 7 bases, leaving 13 bases of the junction unmatched. In nucleotides, the CDR3 is TGTGCCAGTACGACAGGGTCCCCCACGGGAGGCTACACCTTC. Protein product: CASTTGSPTGGYTF.

The V and J genes are TRBV7-6 and TRBJ1-4; 8 nucleotides line up with TRBD1. The CDR3 length is 17 residues. V was pared by 6 bases and J by 0 bases, with 9 bases of the junction left unmatched. Germline-derived CDR1 and CDR2 are SGHVS and FNYEAQ. This chain's CDR3 is CASSLRQGTATNEKLFF. In nucleotides, the CDR3 is TGTGCCAGCAGTCTAAGACAGGGGACAGCAACTAATGAAAAACTGTTTTTT.

This clonotype has ten or more counts. The chain employs TRBV4-3 and TRBJ1-6, with 8 bases aligning to TRBD1. Germline loops: CDR1 LGHNA, CDR2 YSLEER. V lost 3 bases, J lost 11 bases, and 9 bases stayed unmatched. The CDR3 spans 15 residues. The CDR3 sequence is CASSHDRGYGPPLHF. The CDR3 DNA follows: TGCGCCAGCAGCCACGACAGGGGATATGGTCCACCCCTCCACTTT.

This clonotype came up many times. This chain uses TRBV9 with TRBJ1-2, with 7 bases fitting TRBD1. The CDR3 totals 15 residues. V trimming: 4 bases; J trimming: 0 bases; junction bases outside the gene matches: 6. Per the germline V gene, CDR1 is SGDLS and CDR2 is YYNGEE. In DNA form, the CDR3 reads TGTGCCAGCAGCCCACGGACAGGTCCTAACTATGGCTACACCTTC. This encodes CASSPRTGPNYGYTF.

The rearrangement joins TRBV19 to TRBJ1-6; D is unclear. Trimming cost V 6 bases and J 0 bases, with 12 bases left between them. The CDR3 runs to 16 residues. The germline CDR1 and CDR2 sequences are LNHDA and SQIVND (reference sequence). The chain's CDR3 is CASRTTGSSYNSPLHF. In DNA form, the CDR3 reads TGTGCCAGTAGGACAACGGGAAGCTCCTATAATTCACCCCTCCACTTT.

This clonotype was detected many times. Here the CDR3 DNA reads TGCAGCGTTGAATATGCCTACGAGCAGTACTTC. Its protein product is CSVEYAYEQYF. The J gene is TRBJ2-7, the V gene TRBV29-1; D is undetermined. In germline, CDR1 is SQVTM, CDR2 ANQGSEA. The CDR3 is 11 residues long. The V end was cut by 2 bases, the J end by 2 bases, with 4 bases between.

This clonotype has at least ten counts. The rearrangement links TRBV7-9 to TRBJ2-7, with a weak D call TRBD2 (6 bases). V gave up 5 bases and J gave up 9 bases, with 11 bases separating them. CDR1 SEHNR and CDR2 FQNEAQ come from the germline V gene (reference sequence). This CDR3 spans 11 amino acids. The CDR3 loop reads CASSPSGGQYF. The CDR3 coding sequence is TGTGCCAGCAGCCCTTCCGGGGGGCAGTACTTC.

The rearrangement joins TRBV29-1 to TRBJ1-3; no reliable D call. This CDR3 has 15 residues. V lost 5 bases and J lost 0, with 14 bases in between. The germline gives CDR1 SQVTM, CDR2 ANQGSEA. The CDR3 loop reads CSVKAQRYSGNTIYF. The CDR3 DNA reads TGCAGCGTTAAAGCTCAGCGCTACTCTGGAAACACCATATATTTT.

This clonotype was detected ten times or more. This sequence joins TRBV7-2 and TRBJ2-5; 16 bases fit TRBD2. There are 19 residues in the CDR3. The V and J ends lost 3 bases and 2 bases, in that order; junction bases with no gene match: 9. Germline loops: CDR1 SGHTA, CDR2 FQGNSA. The CDR3 DNA is TGTGCCAGCAGCTTCTCTTCCGGGACTAGCGGGGGGGCACAAGAGACCCAGTACTTC. Its protein product is CASSFSSGTSGGAQETQYF.

V usage is TRBV9 and J usage is TRBJ1-6; D call uncertain. This CDR3 is built from 17 residues. The V gene's germline CDR1 is SGDLS and CDR2 YYNGEE. Trimming left V 5 bases short and J 7 bases short, with 22 bases between. In DNA form, the CDR3 reads TGTGCCAGCAGGTCACGACATAAGAGAAGTAAAAATTCACCCCTCCACTTT. Its protein is CASRSRHKRSKNSPLHF.